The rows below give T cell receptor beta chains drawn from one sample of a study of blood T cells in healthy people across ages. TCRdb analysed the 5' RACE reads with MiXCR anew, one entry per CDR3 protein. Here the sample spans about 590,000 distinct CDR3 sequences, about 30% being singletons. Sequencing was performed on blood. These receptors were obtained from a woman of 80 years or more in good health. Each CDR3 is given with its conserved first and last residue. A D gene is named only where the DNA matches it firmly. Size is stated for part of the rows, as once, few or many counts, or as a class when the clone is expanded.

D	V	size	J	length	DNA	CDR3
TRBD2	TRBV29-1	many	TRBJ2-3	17	TGCAGCGTTGAGGGCCGCCGGGGGGGGACTAGCACAGATACGCAGTATTTT	CSVEGRRGGTSTDTQYF
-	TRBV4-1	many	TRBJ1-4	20	TGCGCCAGCAGCCAAGACGGGGCTGACAGCTCCTTCGCAACTAATGAAAAACTGTTTTTT	CASSQDGADSSFATNEKLFF
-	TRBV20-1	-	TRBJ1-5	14	TGCAGTGCTAGAGACTCGGGGTACAATCAGCCCCAGCATTTT	CSARDSGYNQPQHF
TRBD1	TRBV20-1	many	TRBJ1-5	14	TGCAGTGCTAGGAGGGCAGGGGGGAATCAGCCCCAGCATTTT	CSARRAGGNQPQHF
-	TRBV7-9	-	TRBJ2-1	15	TGTGCCAGCACAACCGGGACTGGCGGGGTAGATGAGCAGTTCTTC	CASTTGTGGVDEQFF
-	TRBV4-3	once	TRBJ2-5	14	TGCGCCAGCAGCCAAGATTGGAACAGAGAGACCCAGTACTTC	CASSQDWNRETQYF
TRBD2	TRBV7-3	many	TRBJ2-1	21	TGTGCCAGCAGCCTCCCGTCGGGAACTAGCGGGGGGCCGCGCTCCTACAATGAGCAGTTCTTC	CASSLPSGTSGGPRSYNEQFF
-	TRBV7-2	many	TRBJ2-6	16	TGTGCCAGCAGCTTAAGAATGGGAGCTGGGGCCAACGTCCTGACTTTC	CASSLRMGAGANVLTF
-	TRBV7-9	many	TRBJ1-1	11	TGTGCCAGCACCCTAGATAGGGAAGCTTTCTTT	CASTLDREAFF
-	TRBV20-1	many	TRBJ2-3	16	TGCAGTGCTAGAGCCACCGTTCAAAGAGGAGCAGATACGCAGTATTTT	CSARATVQRGADTQYF
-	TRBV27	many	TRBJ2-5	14	TGTGCCAGCAGTCTCACGTCGCTCCGGGAGACCCAGTACTTC	CASSLTSLRETQYF
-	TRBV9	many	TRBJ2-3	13	TGTGCCAGCAGCAGACCGGGGGCAGATACGCAGTATTTT	CASSRPGADTQYF
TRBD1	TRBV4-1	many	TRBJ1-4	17	TGCGCCAGCAGCCAAGGAATCTCCGGGACAGGGGATGAAAAACTGTTTTTT	CASSQGISGTGDEKLFF
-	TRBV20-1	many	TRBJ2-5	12	TGCAGTGCTAGTGGTGTGTCGGAGACCCAGTACTTC	CSASGVSETQYF
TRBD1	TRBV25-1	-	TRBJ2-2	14	TGTGCCAGTGGACAGGGATCAAACACCGGGGAGCTGTTTTTT	CASGQGSNTGELFF
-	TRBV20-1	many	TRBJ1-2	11	TGCAGTGCTACGGGAACCTATGGCTACACCTTC	CSATGTYGYTF
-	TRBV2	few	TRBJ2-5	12	TGTGCCAGCAACCTTGCGACAGAGACCCAGTACTTC	CASNLATETQYF
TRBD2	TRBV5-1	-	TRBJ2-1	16	TGCGCCAGCAGCCCGTCTACTAGCGGGGGTTACAATGAGCAGTTCTTC	CASSPSTSGGYNEQFF
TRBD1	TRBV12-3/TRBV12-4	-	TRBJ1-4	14	TGTGCCAGCAGAAAGGGGACAGAGTATGAAAAACTGTTTTTT	CASRKGTEYEKLFF
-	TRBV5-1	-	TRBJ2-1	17	TGCGCCAGTTGTAGGTTCCTCCGGGGGGCCGAAAACAATGAGCAGTTCTTC	CASCRFLRGAENNEQFF
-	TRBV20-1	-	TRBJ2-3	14	TGCAGTGCTAGGATAGCAGGGCTCACAGATACGCAGTATTTT	CSARIAGLTDTQYF
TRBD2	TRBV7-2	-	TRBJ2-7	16	TGTGCCAGCAGCCCCCGCGGGGGATCCCTCTCCTACGAGCAGTACTTC	CASSPRGGSLSYEQYF
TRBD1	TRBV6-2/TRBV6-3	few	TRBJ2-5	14	TGTGCCAGCAGGGACAGGGGAGGTAGAGAGACCCAGTACTTC	CASRDRGGRETQYF
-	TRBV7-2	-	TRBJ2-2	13	TGTGCCAGCAGCTCGAGAGAAACCGGGGAGCTGTTTTTT	CASSSRETGELFF
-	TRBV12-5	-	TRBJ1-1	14	TGTGCTAGTGGTTTGGAAAGGGGTGGTACTGAAGCTTTCTTT	CASGLERGGTEAFF
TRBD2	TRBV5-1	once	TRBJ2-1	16	TGCGCCAGCAGCGGAACAAGCGGGAGGGCCTACAATGAGCAGTTCTTC	CASSGTSGRAYNEQFF
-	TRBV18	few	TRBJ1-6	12	TGTGCCAGCTCTCGGACATCCGAACCCCTCCACTTT	CASSRTSEPLHF
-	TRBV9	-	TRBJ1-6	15	TGTGCCAACAAGACAGGAGCCTCGGGAAATTCACCCCTCCACTTT	CANKTGASGNSPLHF
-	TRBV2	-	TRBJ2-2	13	TGTGCCAGCATTTCGCCTTACACCGGGGAGCTGTTTTTT	CASISPYTGELFF
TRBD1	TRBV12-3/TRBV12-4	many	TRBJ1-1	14	TGTGCCAGCAGGCTAAAGGGCGCAGGGGGTGAAGCTTTCTTT	CASRLKGAGGEAFF